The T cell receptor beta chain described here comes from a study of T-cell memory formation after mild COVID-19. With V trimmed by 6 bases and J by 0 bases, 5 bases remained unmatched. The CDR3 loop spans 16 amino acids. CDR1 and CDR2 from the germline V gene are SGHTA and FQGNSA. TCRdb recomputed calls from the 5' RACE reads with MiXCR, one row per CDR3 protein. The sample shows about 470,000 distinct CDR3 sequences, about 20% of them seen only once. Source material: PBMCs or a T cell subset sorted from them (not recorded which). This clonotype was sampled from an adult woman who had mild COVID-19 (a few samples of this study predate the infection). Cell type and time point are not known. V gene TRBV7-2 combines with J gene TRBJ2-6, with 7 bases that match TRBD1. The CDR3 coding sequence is TGTGCCAGCAGTTCGGGACAGAACTCTGGGGCCAACGTCCTGACTTTC. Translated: CASSSGQNSGANVLTF.